The 8 T cell receptor beta chains given below trace back to one sample, sequenced in a study of blood T cell repertoires in COVID-19. Measured with immunoSEQ multiplex PCR; TCRdb has only the in-frame clones, and not every one. This table has about 230,000 clones, around 89% appearing once. The sequencing input was peripheral blood. The source of these receptors is a man aged 30 to 39 with COVID-19, enrolled during active disease.

The gene calls are TRBV4-1 and TRBJ2-7; tentative D call: TRBD2 (5 bases). Trimming removed 0 bases at V and 2 bases at J, with 14 bases between. CDR3 length equals 16 residues. Looked up from germline, CDR1 is MGHRA and CDR2 is YSYEKL. The CDR3, as DNA: TGCGCCAGCAGCCAAGAGGGATGGGCGGGCGCCTACGAGCAGTACTTC. This translates into CASSQEGWAGAYEQYF.

This clone came up a few times. The V and J genes are TRBV19 and TRBJ1-3, with a possible D match to TRBD1 (5 bases). The CDR3 has 16 amino acids. Trimming removed 3 bases from V and 2 bases from J, with 14 bases in between. Germline loops: CDR1 LNHDA, CDR2 SQIVND (reference sequence). CDR3 sequence reads: CASSMARWGAGNTIYF. The CDR3 coding sequence is TGTGCCAGTAGTATGGCCCGTTGGGGGGCTGGAAACACCATATATTTT.

The genes are TRBV7-9 and TRBJ2-2, with TRBD2 matching over 7 bases. The V segment lost 7 bases and the J segment 7 bases; nucleotides outside the gene matches: 15. The CDR3 runs 16 residues. Germline CDR1 and CDR2: SEHNR and FQNEAQ (reference sequence). CDR3 coding DNA: TGTGCCAGCACCCAAGTCGTAACGGGAGGTGTCGGGGAGCTGTTTTTT. Protein: CASTQVVTGGVGELFF.

This chain links TRBV7-3 with TRBJ1-1; no clear D. The CDR3 totals 13 residues. The V end was cut by 2 bases, the J end by 4 bases, with 8 bases between. Per germline, CDR1 SGHTA and CDR2 FQGTGA. This chain's CDR3 is CASSLWPGTEAFF. In DNA, the CDR3 is TGTGCCAGCAGCTTATGGCCAGGCACTGAAGCTTTCTTT.

The CDR3: CASQWQGGEKLFF. In nucleotides, the CDR3 is TGTGCCAGCCAGTGGCAGGGGGGAGAAAAACTGTTTTTT. V usage is TRBV28 and J usage is TRBJ1-4, with 7 bases identical to TRBD1. This CDR3 region has 13 residues. The V gene's germline CDR1 is MDHEN and CDR2 SYDVKM. The J segment lost 8 bases and the V segment lost 8 bases, leaving 8 bases of the junction unmatched.

The CDR3 DNA sequence: TGTGCCAGCAGCCAATCAGGACAGTTAGAGCAGTACTTC. Protein product: CASSQSGQLEQYF. The J gene is TRBJ2-7, the V gene TRBV3-1 (or the pseudogene TRBV3-2), with a possible D match to TRBD1 (6 bases). The CDR3 has 13 residues. The V and J ends lost 2 bases and 7 bases respectively, with 12 bases between them. CDR1 and CDR2 (germline): LGHDT, YNNKEL (reference sequence).

The V gene is TRBV2, the J gene TRBJ1-1, with D perhaps TRBD1 (6 bases). The V gene lost 2 bases and the J gene lost 4 bases, with 11 bases spanning the gap. This CDR3 is built from 14 residues. The germline gives CDR1 SNHLY, CDR2 FYNNEI. The CDR3 region has the DNA TGTGCCAGCAGTGAACGGAGAGGGGGCACTGAAGCTTTCTTT. Translation: CASSERRGGTEAFF.

V usage is TRBV28 and J usage is TRBJ1-1; possibly TRBD1 for D (5 bases). There are 12 residues in the CDR3. V lost 8 bases and J lost 3, with 10 bases in between. In germline, CDR1 is MDHEN, CDR2 SYDVKM. The CDR3 bases are TGTGCCAGCCGCGGGGGTTACACTGAAGCTTTCTTT. Translated: CASRGGYTEAFF.